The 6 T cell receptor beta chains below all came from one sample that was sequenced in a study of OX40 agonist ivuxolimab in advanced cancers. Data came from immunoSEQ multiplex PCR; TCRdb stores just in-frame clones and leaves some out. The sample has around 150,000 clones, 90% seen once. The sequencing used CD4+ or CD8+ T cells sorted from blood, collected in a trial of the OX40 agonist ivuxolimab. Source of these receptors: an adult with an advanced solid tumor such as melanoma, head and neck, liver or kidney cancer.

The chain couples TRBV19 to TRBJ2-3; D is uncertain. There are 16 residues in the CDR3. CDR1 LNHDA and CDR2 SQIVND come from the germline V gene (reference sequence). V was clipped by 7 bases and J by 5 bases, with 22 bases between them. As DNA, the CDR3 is TGTGCCAGTACCCCTAATAGGGTGTCCATCGGAGATACGCAGTATTTT. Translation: CASTPNRVSIGDTQYF.

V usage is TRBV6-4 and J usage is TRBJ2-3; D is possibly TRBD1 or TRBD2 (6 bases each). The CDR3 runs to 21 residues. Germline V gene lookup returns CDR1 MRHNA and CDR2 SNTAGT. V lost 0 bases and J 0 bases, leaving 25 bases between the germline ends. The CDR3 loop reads CASSDSPSTGVTRGSTDTQYF. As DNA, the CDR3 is TGTGCCAGCAGTGACTCGCCATCGACGGGGGTAACCAGGGGCAGCACAGATACGCAGTATTTT.

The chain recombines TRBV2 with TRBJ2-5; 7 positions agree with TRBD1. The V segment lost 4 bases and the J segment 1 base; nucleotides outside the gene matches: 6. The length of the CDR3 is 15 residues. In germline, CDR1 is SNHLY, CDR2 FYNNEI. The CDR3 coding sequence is TGTGCCAGCAGTGGGAGACAGGGTGGCCAAGAGACCCAGTACTTC. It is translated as CASSGRQGGQETQYF.

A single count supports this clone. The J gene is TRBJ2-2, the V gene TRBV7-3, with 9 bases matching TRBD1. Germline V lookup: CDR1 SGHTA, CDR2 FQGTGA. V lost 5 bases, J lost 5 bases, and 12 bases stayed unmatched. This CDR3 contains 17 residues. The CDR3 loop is CASSLARDRVMTGELFF. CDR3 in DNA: TGTGCCAGCAGCCTAGCCCGGGACAGGGTAATGACCGGGGAGCTGTTTTTT.

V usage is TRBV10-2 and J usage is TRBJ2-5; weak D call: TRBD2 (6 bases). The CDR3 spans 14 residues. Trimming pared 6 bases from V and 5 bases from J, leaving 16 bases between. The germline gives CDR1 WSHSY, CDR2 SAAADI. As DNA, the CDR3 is TGCGCCAGCAGAGGAGGACCAGGAGGGGAGACCCAGTACTTC. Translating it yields CASRGGPGGETQYF.

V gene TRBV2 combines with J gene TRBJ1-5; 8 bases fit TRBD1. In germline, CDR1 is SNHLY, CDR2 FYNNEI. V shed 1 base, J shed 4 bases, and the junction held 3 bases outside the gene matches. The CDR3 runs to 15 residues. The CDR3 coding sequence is TGTGCCAGCAGTGAAGGGGGACAGGTGAATCAGCCCCAGCATTTT. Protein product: CASSEGGQVNQPQHF.